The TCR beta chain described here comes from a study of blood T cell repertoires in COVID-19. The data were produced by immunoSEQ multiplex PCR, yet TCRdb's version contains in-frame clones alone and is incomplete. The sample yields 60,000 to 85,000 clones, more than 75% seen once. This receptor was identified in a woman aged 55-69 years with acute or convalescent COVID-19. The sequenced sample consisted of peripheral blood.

CDR3 sequence (DNA): TGTGCCAGCAGTTTCGGGGGGCTCTACACCTTC. Protein product: CASSFGGLYTF. V is TRBV12-3 or TRBV12-4 and J is TRBJ1-2; possibly TRBD1 for D (6 bases). The ends were cut back, 3 bases at V and 10 bases at J, with 9 bases in the middle. This CDR3 contains 11 residues.